This note documents a single TCR beta chain sequence. The data are from a study of shared clonotypes between healthy human individuals. It was about 84 million PBMCs that unsorted samples used for genomic DNA. Once extracted for a subset, genomic DNA was divided evenly among several immunoSEQ plates. Method: immunoSEQ multiplex PCR; TCRdb's copy keeps in-frame clones and lacks some. Among approximately 500,000 clones listed, about 78% were seen once. Germline V CDR1 and CDR2: WSHSY, SAAADI. CDR3 length equals 13 residues. Trimming left V 6 bases short and J 0 bases short, with 8 bases between. This clonotype originated in a woman in her thirties or forties in good health. Some clones in this sample may be carry-over from other donors' samples. Sequenced sample: PBMCs. This sequence joins TRBV10-2 and TRBJ2-5; tentative D call: TRBD2 (6 bases). CDR3: CASRGLDQETQYF. The DNA of the CDR3 is TGCGCCAGCAGGGGACTCGACCAAGAGACCCAGTACTTC.